Included here is one T cell receptor (beta chain) sequence, with context. These data originate in a study of blood T cell repertoires in COVID-19. Assay used: immunoSEQ multiplex PCR; TCRdb lists only in-frame clones, some missing. This table has about 120,000 clones, 65% to 90% appearing once. Sequencing was carried out using peripheral blood. This sequence originates from an elderly man with acute or convalescent COVID-19.

CDR3 amino acids: CASSNRDRVYEQYF. CDR3 nucleotide sequence: TGTGCCAGCAGTAACCGGGACAGGGTCTACGAGCAGTACTTC. The chain employs TRBV6-2 or TRBV6-3 and TRBJ2-7; 9 nucleotides agree with TRBD1. Germline trimming cut 5 bases from V and 3 bases from J; bases unmatched to any gene: 5. Germline V lookup: CDR1 MNHEY, CDR2 SVGEGT. This CDR3 region has 14 residues.